Below are 20 T cell receptor beta chains sequenced from a single sample in a study of cytomegalovirus exposure and HLA in healthy donors. Researchers ran the PCR with 60 Vbeta and 13 Jbeta primers. Here immunoSEQ multiplex PCR was the method, and the copy in TCRdb shows in-frame clones only, minus some. In all, the sample yields about 84,000 clones. The specimen sequenced was PBMCs. These receptors were taken from a man in his forties or fifties in good health and CMV-seronegative.

J is TRBJ1-2 and V is TRBV27; 9 bases fit TRBD1. The CDR3 spans 13 residues. Trimming removed 6 bases from V and 6 bases from J; junction bases left unmatched: 5. Looked up from germline, CDR1 is MNHEY and CDR2 is SMNVEV (reference sequence). The DNA of the CDR3 is TGTGCCAGCAGCACCACAGGGGGCGATGGCTACACCTTC. This gives the protein CASSTTGGDGYTF.

The rearrangement joins TRBV7-6 to TRBJ2-5; D perhaps matches TRBD2 (5 bases). The V gene lost 8 bases and the J gene lost 6 bases, with 19 bases spanning the gap. The germline V gene has CDR1 SGHVS and CDR2 FNYEAQ. CDR3 length: 14 amino acids. CDR3 nucleotide sequence: TGTGCCAGCTGCCAAGACGGGAACGGGAAGACCCAGTACTTC. It yields the protein CASCQDGNGKTQYF.

The J gene is TRBJ2-3, the V gene TRBV21-1; the table's D call, TRBD1, has no DNA check behind it. TRBV21-1 is marked as a pseudogene. This CDR3 comprises 16 residues. The CDR3 sequence is CASSKEGDRELDTQYF. The CDR3 region has the DNA TGTGCCAGCAGCAAAGAGGGCGACAGGGAGTTAGATACGCAGTATTTT.

The chain combines TRBV6-5 with TRBJ2-7, with a tentative D call TRBD1 (5 bases). Germline CDR1 is MNHEY and CDR2 is SVGAGI. V gave up 6 bases and J gave up 6 bases, with 12 bases separating them. The CDR3 is 12 amino acids. This chain's CDR3 is CASSAGFSEQYF. CDR3 bases: TGTGCCAGCAGCGCAGGGTTCTCCGAGCAGTACTTC.

This chain uses TRBV6-5 with TRBJ2-5, with D maybe TRBD1 (6 bases). V shed 7 bases and J shed 2 bases, with 14 bases lying between them. Germline V lookup: CDR1 MNHEY, CDR2 SVGAGI. The CDR3 loop spans 14 amino acids. CDR3: CASTSGTYQETQYF. CDR3 coding DNA: TGTGCCAGCACTTCCGGGACATATCAAGAGACCCAGTACTTC.

V gene TRBV4-1 combines with J gene TRBJ2-1, with TRBD1 matching 7 bases. CDR3 length: 14 residues. V was clipped by 1 base and J by 6 bases; unmatched bases: 3. The V gene's germline CDR1 is MGHRA and CDR2 YSYEKL. The CDR3, as DNA: TGCGCCAGCAGCCAAGGAAGACAGGGCAATGAGCAGTTCTTC. Its protein product is CASSQGRQGNEQFF.

The rearrangement joins TRBV5-5 to TRBJ1-2; no definite D call. The CDR3 runs to 14 residues. Germline V lookup: CDR1 SGHKS, CDR2 YYEKEE (reference sequence). Trimming took 0 bases from V and 8 from J, leaving 14 bases between them. The CDR3 loop reads CASSLARGLGGYTF. DNA for the CDR3: TGTGCCAGCAGCTTGGCCCGGGGTCTGGGAGGCTACACCTTC. The full variable domain, completed using reference TRBV5-5 and TRBJ1-2, is DAGVTQSPTHLIKTRGQQVTLRCSPISGHKSVSWYQQVLGQGPQFIFQYYEKEERGRGNFPDRFSARQFPNYSSELNVNALLLGDSALYLCASSLARGLGGYTFGSGTRLTVV.

The rearrangement links TRBV11-2 to TRBJ1-1; D not resolved. The ends were cut back, 2 bases at V and 2 bases at J, with 12 bases in the middle. Per the germline V gene, CDR1 is SGHAT and CDR2 is FQNNGV. This CDR3 comprises 15 residues. CDR3 DNA sequence: TGTGCCAGCAGCTTATGGGCCGGGGAAAACACTGAAGCTTTCTTT. Translating it yields CASSLWAGENTEAFF.

The genes are TRBV19 and TRBJ1-1, with D unclear. Germline CDR1 is LNHDA and CDR2 is SQIVND (reference sequence). The V end lost 3 bases, the J end lost 1 base, and 12 bases lay between the germline ends. This CDR3 region has 15 residues. The CDR3 nucleotides read TGTGCCAGTAGTATCAAGCCCGGCGGGAACACTGAAGCTTTCTTT. Amino acids: CASSIKPGGNTEAFF.

This chain joins TRBV6-6 and TRBJ1-1; D is perhaps TRBD1 (6 bases). CDR1 and CDR2 from the germline V gene are MNHNY and SVGAGI (reference sequence). Trimming stripped 2 bases from V and 1 base from J, with 8 bases between. CDR3 length: 14 amino acids. DNA of the CDR3: TGTGCCAGCAGTTACGGACAGCCGAACACTGAAGCTTTCTTT. Translating gives CASSYGQPNTEAFF.

The chain links TRBV28 to TRBJ2-5; D is unclear. Germline CDR1 is MDHEN and CDR2 is SYDVKM. V lost 8 bases, J lost 2 bases, and 18 bases lay in between. The CDR3 is made up of 15 amino acids. As DNA, the CDR3 is TGTGCCAGCCTCTCTCACGATACAGCTCAAGAGACCCAGTACTTC. Amino acids: CASLSHDTAQETQYF.

This chain links TRBV7-3 with TRBJ2-5, with D hard to call. There are 13 residues in the CDR3. V lost 0 bases and J lost 5, with 7 bases in between. Per the germline V gene, CDR1 is SGHTA and CDR2 is FQGTGA. CDR3 residues: CASSLTSWETQYF. In nucleotides, the CDR3 is TGTGCCAGCAGCTTAACTAGCTGGGAGACCCAGTACTTC.

The chain couples TRBV4-3 to TRBJ2-1; the match to TRBD1 covers 9 bases. Germline V gene data show CDR1 as LGHNA and CDR2 as YSLEER. After removal of 0 bases from V and 7 bases from J, the junction contained 7 bases not matched to a gene. The CDR3 loop spans 16 amino acids. The CDR3 DNA sequence: TGCGCCAGCAGCCAAGATTTTGGGACAGGGCAGAATGAGCAGTTCTTC. The encoded protein is CASSQDFGTGQNEQFF.

The rearrangement links TRBV15 to TRBJ2-7; TRBD1 matches 9 bases. The V and J ends lost 3 bases and 4 bases, in that order; junction bases with no gene match: 4. The germline V gene has CDR1 LNHNV and CDR2 YYDKDF (reference sequence). The CDR3 sequence is 14 residues long. CDR3: CATSRDRGRYEQYF. In DNA, the CDR3 is TGTGCCACCAGCAGGGACAGGGGCAGATACGAGCAGTACTTC.

The J gene is TRBJ2-5, the V gene TRBV11-2; 8 nucleotides match TRBD2. CDR1 and CDR2 (germline): SGHAT, FQNNGV. This CDR3 has 14 residues. V lost 5 bases, J lost 5 bases, and 7 bases stayed unmatched. CDR3 in DNA: TGTGCCAGCAGCAGGACTAGCACGGCCGAGACCCAGTACTTC. It encodes CASSRTSTAETQYF.

The chain recombines TRBV29-1 with TRBJ2-7, with D possibly TRBD2 on 5 matching bases. Trimming removed 6 bases at V and 0 bases at J, with 12 bases between. There are 13 residues in the CDR3. CDR1 is SQVTM and CDR2 is ANQGSEA in the germline V gene. For the CDR3, the DNA is TGCAGCGTGCGAAGTACTAGCTCCTACGAGCAGTACTTC. Its translation: CSVRSTSSYEQYF.

The chain joins TRBV19 to TRBJ2-3, with 9 bases aligning to TRBD1. Unmatched junction bases numbered 9, after V lost 9 bases and J lost 5 bases. This CDR3 spans 14 amino acids. Germline V lookup: CDR1 LNHDA, CDR2 SQIVND (reference sequence). In DNA form, the CDR3 reads TGTGCCAGCTCACCACAGGGGGCGGGAGATACGCAGTATTTT. As protein: CASSPQGAGDTQYF.

This chain joins TRBV28 and TRBJ2-7; TRBD1 agrees at 11 bases. This CDR3 region has 15 residues. Per the germline V gene, CDR1 is MDHEN and CDR2 is SYDVKM. The ends lost 5 bases at V and 7 bases at J; junction bases unmatched: 10. The CDR3 region has the DNA TGTGCCAGCAGTGGCCTGGGACAGGGGGATTTTGAGCAGTACTTC. It translates to CASSGLGQGDFEQYF.

The J gene is TRBJ2-7, the V gene TRBV28, with D perhaps matching TRBD1 (6 bases). The V gene's germline CDR1 is MDHEN and CDR2 SYDVKM. Trimming stripped 4 bases from V and 3 bases from J, with 16 bases between. The CDR3 spans 15 residues. The CDR3 sequence: CASSSVTGFSYEQYF. CDR3 in DNA: TGTGCCAGCAGTTCGGTAACAGGGTTTAGCTACGAGCAGTACTTC.

For the CDR3, the DNA is TGTGCCAGCAGTGTTGGGGGACAGGGAGTTTCCTATGGCTACACCTTC. Amino acid sequence: CASSVGGQGVSYGYTF. The chain employs TRBV25-1 and TRBJ1-2; TRBD1 matches 9 bases. The germline V gene encodes CDR1 MGHDK and CDR2 SYGVNS. The CDR3 is 16 residues long. After removal of 4 bases from V and 4 bases from J, the junction contained 10 bases not matched to a gene.